What follows are 19 T cell receptor beta chains derived from one specimen sequenced in a study of cytomegalovirus exposure and HLA in healthy donors. Method: immunoSEQ multiplex PCR; TCRdb's copy keeps in-frame clones and lacks some. Of approximately 280,000 clones detected, approximately 86% appear once; the ten largest clones hold 0.9% to 1.1%. Source material: PBMCs. These receptors all stem from a woman between 18 and 29 years old in good health and CMV-seronegative.

This chain joins TRBV5-1 and TRBJ1-1, with 8 bases lining up with TRBD1. V lost 3 bases and J lost 4; bases outside the gene matches: 11. Germline CDR1 SGHRS, CDR2 YFSETQ. The CDR3 length is 16 residues. The CDR3 DNA reads as TGCGCCAGCAGCTGGAACCCGGGACAGGCCATCACTGAAGCTTTCTTT. Translating gives CASSWNPGQAITEAFF. Filled out from reference TRBV5-1 and TRBJ1-1, the complete variable domain reads KAGVTQTPRYLIKTRGQQVTLSCSPISGHRSVSWYQQTPGQGLQFLFEYFSETQRNKGNFPGRFSGRQFSNSRSEMNVSTLELGDSALYLCASSWNPGQAITEAFFGQGTRLTVV.

The chain joins TRBV7-2 to TRBJ2-7; no clear D gene. This CDR3 has 13 residues. The V end lost 2 bases, the J end lost 5 bases, and 10 bases lay between the germline ends. Germline V CDR1 and CDR2: SGHTA, FQGNSA. The CDR3, as DNA: TGTGCCAGCAGCTTACGTGAGGTGCACGAGCAGTACTTC. Translating it yields CASSLREVHEQYF.

The rearrangement joins TRBV9 to TRBJ2-5; weak D call: TRBD2 (6 bases). The CDR3 loop spans 16 amino acids. V was pared by 0 bases and J by 5 bases, with 17 bases between. Per germline, CDR1 SGDLS and CDR2 YYNGEE. The CDR3 sequence is CASSVDGGTVFETQYF. CDR3 sequence (DNA): TGTGCCAGCAGCGTAGATGGAGGGACGGTTTTCGAGACCCAGTACTTC.

The sample holds a few counts of this clone. The chain carries TRBV7-2 and TRBJ1-1; 7 nucleotides align to TRBD1. Per germline, CDR1 SGHTA and CDR2 FQGNSA. CDR3 length: 13 amino acids. V trimming: 1 base; J trimming: 10 bases; junction bases outside the gene matches: 6. The CDR3 DNA reads TGTGCCAGCAGCTTAGACTTCCGGACAGGAGCTTTCTTT. Protein product: CASSLDFRTGAFF.

This chain links TRBV29-1 with TRBJ1-3; D is perhaps TRBD1 (6 bases). The V end was cut by 1 base, the J end by 4 bases, with 14 bases between. Germline V gives CDR1 SQVTM, CDR2 ANQGSEA. The CDR3 length is 15 residues. This chain's CDR3 is CSVEGAGAPGNTIYF. The CDR3 DNA reads TGCAGCGTTGAAGGGGCGGGGGCGCCAGGAAACACCATATATTTT.

The CDR3 DNA reads as TGCAGTGCTAGATATCTCTACGAGCAGTACTTC. Translating it yields CSARYLYEQYF. The chain joins TRBV20-1 to TRBJ2-7, with D unresolved. The V end was cut by 2 bases, the J end by 3 bases, with 5 bases between. There are 11 residues in the CDR3. Per germline, CDR1 DFQATT and CDR2 SNEGSKA (reference sequence).

The genes are TRBV29-1 and TRBJ2-7; 16 bases match TRBD2. The CDR3 loop spans 15 amino acids. Trimming removed 7 bases from V and 6 bases from J; junction bases left unmatched: 9. The germline V gene has CDR1 SQVTM and CDR2 ANQGSEA. This CDR3 reads CSAVGLAGGAREQYF. The CDR3 bases are TGCAGCGCTGTGGGACTAGCGGGAGGGGCCCGCGAGCAGTACTTC.

The chain has TRBV30 and TRBJ1-6, with a weak D call TRBD1 (6 bases). The CDR3 covers 14 residues. Trimming removed 2 bases from V and 7 bases from J, with 12 bases in between. Per germline, CDR1 GTSNPN and CDR2 SVGIG (reference sequence). The CDR3 nucleotides read TGTGCCTGGAGTTCCGGGACAAGCAATTCACCCCTCCACTTT. Encoded protein: CAWSSGTSNSPLHF. Looking up the rest from reference TRBV30 and TRBJ1-6 gives the full variable domain: SQTIHQWPATLVQPVGSPLSLECTVEGTSNPNLYWYRQAAGRGLQLLFYSVGIGQISSEVPQNLSASRPQDRQFILSSKKLLLSDSGFYLCAWSSGTSNSPLHFGNGTRLTVT.

The chain couples TRBV4-1 to TRBJ2-3; 7 bases match TRBD2. CDR3 length: 15 residues. V lost 2 bases to trimming and J lost 5 bases; unmatched junction nucleotides: 7. Germline V gives CDR1 MGHRA, CDR2 YSYEKL. The CDR3 DNA sequence: TGCGCCAGCAGCCAAACACGGGAGGCAGGAGATACGCAGTATTTT. The encoded protein is CASSQTREAGDTQYF.

This chain uses TRBV10-1 with TRBJ1-5, with D possibly matching TRBD1 (5 bases). Trimming stripped 2 bases from V and 1 base from J, with 18 bases between. The germline gives CDR1 WNHNN, CDR2 SYGVQD (reference sequence). This CDR3 has 18 amino acids. CDR3 amino acids: CASSETSRDVWSNQPQHF. The CDR3 DNA reads as TGCGCCAGCAGTGAGACGAGCAGGGATGTATGGAGCAATCAGCCCCAGCATTTT.

The chain joins TRBV6-5 to TRBJ2-1, with TRBD2 matching over 10 bases. Germline V CDR1 and CDR2: MNHEY, SVGAGI. V trimming: 6 bases; J trimming: 7 bases; junction bases outside the gene matches: 9. The CDR3 loop spans 15 amino acids. The CDR3 DNA is TGTGCCAGCAGCCCACCAGCGGGGGGGATAAATGAGCAGTTCTTC. Its protein product is CASSPPAGGINEQFF.

The CDR3 DNA reads as TGTGCCAGCAGCGTAGGGACAGGGAGGAACACTGAAGCTTTCTTT. Its protein is CASSVGTGRNTEAFF. The chain recombines TRBV5-6 with TRBJ1-1; TRBD1 matches at 9 bases. V shed 4 bases and J 1 base; nucleotides not matched to a gene: 5. Germline CDR1 reads SGHDT; CDR2 reads YYEEEE. CDR3 length: 15 amino acids. The full variable domain, its missing parts supplied by reference TRBV5-6 and TRBJ1-1, is DAGVTQSPTHLIKTRGQQVTLRCSPKSGHDTVSWYQQALGQGPQFIFQYYEEEERQRGNFPDRFSGHQFPNYSSELNVNALLLGDSALYLCASSVGTGRNTEAFFGQGTRLTVV.

This chain links TRBV6-1 with TRBJ1-2; D is perhaps TRBD1 (5 bases). CDR1 and CDR2 from the germline V gene are MNHNS and SASEGT. V lost 6 bases and J lost 3, with 11 bases in between. The CDR3 spans 13 residues. This CDR3 reads CASSNTGYYGYTF. For the CDR3, the DNA is TGTGCCAGCAGCAATACAGGTTACTATGGCTACACCTTC.

This rearrangement joins TRBV5-1 to TRBJ1-1; D call uncertain. Germline CDR1 and CDR2: SGHRS and YFSETQ. This CDR3 spans 14 amino acids. Trimming removed 0 bases at V and 5 bases at J, with 11 bases between. The chain's CDR3 is CASSLDPVRTEAFF. The CDR3 DNA is TGCGCCAGCAGCTTGGATCCGGTCAGGACTGAAGCTTTCTTT. Supplemented by reference TRBV5-1 and TRBJ1-1, the full variable domain reads KAGVTQTPRYLIKTRGQQVTLSCSPISGHRSVSWYQQTPGQGLQFLFEYFSETQRNKGNFPGRFSGRQFSNSRSEMNVSTLELGDSALYLCASSLDPVRTEAFFGQGTRLTVV.

The chain carries TRBV28 and TRBJ2-5; D not certain. V lost 7 bases to trimming and J lost 1 base, with 10 bases between them. The germline V gene encodes CDR1 MDHEN and CDR2 SYDVKM. The CDR3 runs 13 residues. The CDR3 loop is CASTRTGQETQYF. CDR3 DNA sequence: TGTGCCAGCACCCGCACGGGCCAAGAGACCCAGTACTTC. Based on the CDR3 plus reference TRBV28 and TRBJ2-5, the full variable domain is DVKVTQSSRYLVKRTGEKVFLECVQDMDHENMFWYRQDPGLGLRLIYFSYDVKMKEKGDIPEGYSVSREKKERFSLILESASTNQTSMYLCASTRTGQETQYFGPGTRLLVL.

The gene calls are TRBV27 and TRBJ2-7, with TRBD1 as a possible D gene (5 bases). This CDR3 is 13 amino acids long. Germline V gene lookup returns CDR1 MNHEY and CDR2 SMNVEV (reference sequence). V was pared by 3 bases and J by 3 bases, with 9 bases between. As DNA, the CDR3 is TGTGCCAGCAGTTTTAAAAGGGGCTACGAGCAGTACTTC. Protein product: CASSFKRGYEQYF.

This clone was detected only once. This rearrangement joins TRBV29-1 to TRBJ2-3, with D possibly being TRBD1 (6 bases). Germline CDR1 reads SQVTM; CDR2 reads ANQGSEA. The CDR3 extends over 15 amino acids. V lost 5 bases and J lost 0, with 15 bases in between. The CDR3 protein is CSVQLRGISTDTQYF. CDR3 sequence (DNA): TGCAGCGTTCAATTAAGGGGGATTAGCACAGATACGCAGTATTTT.

The J gene is TRBJ2-2, the V gene TRBV5-1; weak D call: TRBD2 (5 bases). Germline V lookup: CDR1 SGHRS, CDR2 YFSETQ. This CDR3 has 16 residues. V dropped 5 bases and J dropped 3 bases, with 17 bases sitting between them. CDR3 coding DNA: TGCGCCAGCAGGTCTGAGGGTTGGGGAGACACCGGGGAGCTGTTTTTT. Residues: CASRSEGWGDTGELFF.

This chain uses TRBV4-3 with TRBJ2-2, with 9 bases identical to TRBD1. The CDR3 sequence is 18 residues long. Germline V gene sequence: CDR1 LGHNA, CDR2 YSLEER. After removal of 4 bases from V and 3 bases from J, the junction contained 12 bases not matched to a gene. The CDR3 DNA follows: TGCGCCAGCAGCCGGGGCGTGTCGGGGACAGGGTACACCGGGGAGCTGTTTTTT. This translates into CASSRGVSGTGYTGELFF.